These 12 T cell receptor beta chains share one sample of origin, sequenced in a study of blood T cell repertoires in COVID-19. Measured with immunoSEQ multiplex PCR; TCRdb has only the in-frame clones, and not every one. The sample holds 80,000 or so clones, roughly 80% seen once. Specimen: peripheral blood. Receptors originate from a woman at least 80 years old with acute or convalescent COVID-19.

The V gene is TRBV19, the J gene TRBJ2-2, with D possibly being TRBD2 (7 bases). Trimming left V 0 bases short and J 4 bases short, with 12 bases between. CDR1 and CDR2 (germline): LNHDA, SQIVND (reference sequence). The CDR3 spans 16 residues. CDR3 loop: CASSIDRGAITGELFF. CDR3 DNA: TGTGCCAGTAGTATAGATCGGGGGGCTATCACCGGGGAGCTGTTTTTT.

The chain has TRBV18 and TRBJ2-5; D possibly corresponds to TRBD1 (6 bases). CDR3 length equals 15 residues. Germline-derived CDR1 and CDR2 are KGHSH and LQKENI. The V end lost 3 bases, the J end lost 2 bases, and 13 bases lay between the germline ends. The CDR3 DNA reads as TGTGCCAGCTCACCGCCCCCACAGGGTCAAGAGACCCAGTACTTC. Its translation: CASSPPPQGQETQYF.

The chain uses TRBV18 and TRBJ1-5, with D tentatively TRBD1 (6 bases). This CDR3 has 13 residues. Germline V gene data show CDR1 as KGHSH and CDR2 as LQKENI. Trimming pared 2 bases from V and 5 bases from J, leaving 7 bases between. In nucleotides, the CDR3 is TGTGCCAGCTCACCAAAGGGGGATCAGCCCCAGCATTTT. Translating it yields CASSPKGDQPQHF.

This chain connects TRBV11-2 to TRBJ1-4, with 8 bases that match TRBD1. J was trimmed by 2 bases and V by 5 bases; bases with no gene match: 10. The CDR3 has 17 residues. CDR1 and CDR2 from the germline V gene are SGHAT and FQNNGV. In DNA form, the CDR3 reads TGTGCCAGCAGCCGAGGACAGGGTGGTTCGACTAATGAAAAACTGTTTTTT. This encodes CASSRGQGGSTNEKLFF.

The rearrangement joins TRBV25-1 to TRBJ1-2; D ambiguous. The V end was cut by 1 base, the J end by 2 bases, with 8 bases between. The CDR3 totals 14 residues. CDR1 is MGHDK and CDR2 is SYGVNS in the germline V gene. This CDR3 is CASSESRVNYGYTF. The DNA for the CDR3 is TGTGCCAGCAGTGAATCGAGGGTCAACTATGGCTACACCTTC.

J is TRBJ2-7 and V is TRBV4-2, with 9 bases matching TRBD1. From germline, CDR1 is LGHNA and CDR2 YNFKEQ. With V trimmed by 3 bases and J by 2 bases, 2 bases remained unmatched. The CDR3 extends over 14 amino acids. For the CDR3, the DNA is TGTGCCAGCAGCCAGGGACAGGGAACCTACGAGCAGTACTTC. It is translated as CASSQGQGTYEQYF.

The chain joins TRBV5-1 to TRBJ2-7; 10 positions agree with TRBD1. Germline CDR1 and CDR2: SGHRS and YFSETQ. The CDR3 is 13 residues long. V lost 7 bases and J lost 1; bases outside the gene matches: 2. CDR3 loop: CASGTGVSYEQYF. The DNA of the CDR3 is TGCGCCAGCGGGACAGGGGTATCCTACGAGCAGTACTTC.

This chain connects TRBV27 to TRBJ1-2, with D perhaps TRBD1 (5 bases). Germline V gene lookup returns CDR1 MNHEY and CDR2 SMNVEV (reference sequence). Trimming took 6 bases from V and 4 from J, leaving 18 bases between them. The CDR3 has 15 amino acids. The CDR3 region has the DNA TGTGCCAGCAGCACCCTTGGGGGGAGCTTCTATGGCTACACCTTC. Its protein is CASSTLGGSFYGYTF.

The V gene is TRBV30, the J gene TRBJ2-5, with 11 bases identical to TRBD2. The CDR3 runs to 17 residues. Per the germline V gene, CDR1 is GTSNPN and CDR2 is SVGIG (reference sequence). Losses at the gene ends were 3 bases for V and 5 bases for J; bases not matched to a gene: 14. The CDR3 sequence: CAWSPRLAGIIGETQYF. The CDR3 bases are TGTGCCTGGAGCCCCCGACTAGCGGGGATCATAGGGGAGACCCAGTACTTC.

This sequence joins TRBV6-4 and TRBJ1-4; TRBD1 might be the D (6 bases). CDR1 MRHNA and CDR2 SNTAGT come from the germline V gene. The CDR3 is made up of 16 amino acids. V gave up 2 bases and J gave up 8 bases, with 18 bases separating them. CDR3 protein: CASSDTPGGGNEKLFF. CDR3 coding DNA: TGTGCCAGCAGTGACACCCCGGGGGGGGGCAACGAAAAACTGTTTTTT.

The chain recombines TRBV7-8 with TRBJ1-5; D is ambiguous. V lost 0 bases and J lost 4, with 22 bases in between. This CDR3 contains 19 residues. CDR1 SGHVS and CDR2 FQNEAQ come from the germline V gene. CDR3 nucleotides: TGTGCCAGCAGCTTAGCGCTCCCCGGCGGGAAGCAAATTAATCAGCCCCAGCATTTT. Protein: CASSLALPGGKQINQPQHF.

The V gene is TRBV5-1, the J gene TRBJ2-7, with 8 bases identical to TRBD2. This CDR3 has 20 residues. Unmatched junction bases numbered 18, after V lost 1 base and J lost 0 bases. CDR1 is SGHRS and CDR2 is YFSETQ in the germline V gene. The DNA for the CDR3 is TGCGCCAGCAGCTTGAGAGGCGGCAGCCTACGGGCGGGGGGCTCCTACGAGCAGTACTTC. Its protein product is CASSLRGGSLRAGGSYEQYF.